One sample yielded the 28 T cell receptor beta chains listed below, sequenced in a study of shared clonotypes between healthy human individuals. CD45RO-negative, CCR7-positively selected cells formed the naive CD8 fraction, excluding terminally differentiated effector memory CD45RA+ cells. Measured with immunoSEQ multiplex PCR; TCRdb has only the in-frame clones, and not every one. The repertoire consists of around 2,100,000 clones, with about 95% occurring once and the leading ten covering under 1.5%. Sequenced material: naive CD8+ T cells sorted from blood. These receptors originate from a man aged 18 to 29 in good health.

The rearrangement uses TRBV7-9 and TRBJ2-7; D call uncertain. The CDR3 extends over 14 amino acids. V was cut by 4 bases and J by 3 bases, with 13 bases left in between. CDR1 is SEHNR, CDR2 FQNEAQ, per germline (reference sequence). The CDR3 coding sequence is TGTGCCAGCAGCTCCTCCTTAAAAGACTACGAGCAGTACTTC. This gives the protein CASSSSLKDYEQYF. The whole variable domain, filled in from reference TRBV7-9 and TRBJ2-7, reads DTGVSQNPRHKITKRGQNVTFRCDPISEHNRLYWYRQTLGQGPEFLTYFQNEAQLEKSRLLSDRFSAERPKGSFSTLEIQRTEQGDSAMYLCASSSSLKDYEQYFGPGTRLTVT.

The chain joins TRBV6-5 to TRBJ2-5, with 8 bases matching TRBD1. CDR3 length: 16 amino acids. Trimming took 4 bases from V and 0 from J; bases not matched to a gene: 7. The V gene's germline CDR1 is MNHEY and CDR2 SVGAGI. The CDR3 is CASSSDREKYQETQYF. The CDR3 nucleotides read TGTGCCAGCAGTTCGGACAGGGAAAAATACCAAGAGACCCAGTACTTC.

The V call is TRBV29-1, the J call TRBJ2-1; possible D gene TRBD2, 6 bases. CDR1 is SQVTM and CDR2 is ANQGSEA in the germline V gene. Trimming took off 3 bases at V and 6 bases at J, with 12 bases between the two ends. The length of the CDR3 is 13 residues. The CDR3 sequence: CSVEASDPNEQFF. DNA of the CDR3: TGCAGCGTTGAGGCTAGCGACCCCAATGAGCAGTTCTTC.

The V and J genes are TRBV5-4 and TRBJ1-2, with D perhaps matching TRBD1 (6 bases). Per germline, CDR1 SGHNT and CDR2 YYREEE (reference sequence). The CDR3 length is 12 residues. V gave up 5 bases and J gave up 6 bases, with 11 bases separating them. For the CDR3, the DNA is TGTGCCAGCAGATCCGGGGGCGATGGCTACACCTTC. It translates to CASRSGGDGYTF.

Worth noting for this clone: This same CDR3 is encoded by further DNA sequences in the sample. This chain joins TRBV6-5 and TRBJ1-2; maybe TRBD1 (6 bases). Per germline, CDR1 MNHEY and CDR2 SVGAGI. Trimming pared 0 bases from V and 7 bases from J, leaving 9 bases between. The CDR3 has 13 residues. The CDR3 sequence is CASSYSGGAGYTF. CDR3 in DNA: TGTGCCAGCAGTTACTCGGGGGGGGCTGGCTACACCTTC.

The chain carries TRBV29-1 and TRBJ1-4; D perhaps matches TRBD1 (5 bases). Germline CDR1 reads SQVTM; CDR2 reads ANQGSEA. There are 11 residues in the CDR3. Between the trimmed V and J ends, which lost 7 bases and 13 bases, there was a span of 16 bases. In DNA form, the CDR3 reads TGCAGCGCATTAAACAAGGGGACACTGTTTTTT. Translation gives CSALNKGTLFF. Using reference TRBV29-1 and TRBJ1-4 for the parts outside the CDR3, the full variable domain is SAVISQKPSRDICQRGTSLTIQCQVDSQVTMMFWYRQQPGQSLTLIATANQGSEATYESGFVIDKFPISRPNLTFSTLTVSNMSPEDSSIYLCSALNKGTLFFGSGTQLSVL.

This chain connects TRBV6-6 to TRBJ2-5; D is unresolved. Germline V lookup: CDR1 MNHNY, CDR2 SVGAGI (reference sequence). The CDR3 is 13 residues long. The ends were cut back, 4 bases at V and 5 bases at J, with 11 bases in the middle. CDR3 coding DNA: TGTGCCAGCAGTTCCGCCCTGGGGGAGACCCAGTACTTC. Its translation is CASSSALGETQYF.

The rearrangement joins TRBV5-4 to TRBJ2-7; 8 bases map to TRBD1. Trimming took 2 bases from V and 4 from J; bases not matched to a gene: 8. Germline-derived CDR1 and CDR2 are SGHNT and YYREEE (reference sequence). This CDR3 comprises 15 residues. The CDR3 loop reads CASSLPGQALYEQYF. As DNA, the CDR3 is TGTGCCAGCAGCTTACCGGGACAGGCCTTATACGAGCAGTACTTC.

This chain's CDR3 is CASSLEGVEAFF. CDR3 nucleotide sequence: TGTGCCAGCAGCCTTGAAGGGGTTGAAGCTTTCTTT. The V call is TRBV7-6, the J call TRBJ1-1, with D maybe TRBD1 (5 bases). There are 12 residues in the CDR3. Germline V lookup: CDR1 SGHVS, CDR2 FNYEAQ. Trimming removed 5 bases from V and 7 bases from J, with 11 bases in between.

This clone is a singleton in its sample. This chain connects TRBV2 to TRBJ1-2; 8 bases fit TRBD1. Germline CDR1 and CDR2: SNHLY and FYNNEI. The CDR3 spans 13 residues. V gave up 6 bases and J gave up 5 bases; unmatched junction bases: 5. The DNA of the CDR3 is TGTGCCAGCAGGGTTGGGACAGGTTATGGCTACACCTTC. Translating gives CASRVGTGYGYTF.

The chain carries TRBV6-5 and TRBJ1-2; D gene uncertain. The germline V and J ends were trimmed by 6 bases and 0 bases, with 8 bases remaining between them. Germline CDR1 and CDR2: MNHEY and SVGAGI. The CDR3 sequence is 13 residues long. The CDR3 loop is CASREGPNYGYTF. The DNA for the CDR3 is TGTGCCAGCAGGGAGGGCCCTAACTATGGCTACACCTTC.

The CDR3 loop is CASSLGLAVQETQYF. The CDR3 region has the DNA TGTGCCAGCAGCTTGGGACTAGCGGTTCAAGAGACCCAGTACTTC. The chain links TRBV11-2 to TRBJ2-5; TRBD2 aligns across 11 bases. This CDR3 contains 15 residues. The germline V gene has CDR1 SGHAT and CDR2 FQNNGV. Trimming took 3 bases from V and 2 from J; bases not matched to a gene: 2.

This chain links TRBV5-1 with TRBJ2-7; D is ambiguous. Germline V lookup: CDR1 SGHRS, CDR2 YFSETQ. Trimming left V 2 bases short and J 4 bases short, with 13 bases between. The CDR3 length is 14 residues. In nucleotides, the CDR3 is TGCGCCAGCAGCTTTAGGGATTTGGGGTACGAGCAGTACTTC. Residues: CASSFRDLGYEQYF.

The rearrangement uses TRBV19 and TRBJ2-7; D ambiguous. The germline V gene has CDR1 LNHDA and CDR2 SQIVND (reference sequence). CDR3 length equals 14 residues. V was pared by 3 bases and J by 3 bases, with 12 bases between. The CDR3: CASSIAHVDYEQYF. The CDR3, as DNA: TGTGCCAGTAGTATCGCCCATGTAGACTACGAGCAGTACTTC.

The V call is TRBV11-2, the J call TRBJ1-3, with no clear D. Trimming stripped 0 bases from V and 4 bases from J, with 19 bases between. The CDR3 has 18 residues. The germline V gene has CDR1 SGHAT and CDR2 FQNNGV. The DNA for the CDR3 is TGTGCCAGCAGCTTAGAGGGGTTGACTCATGAGGGAGGAAACACCATATATTTT. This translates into CASSLEGLTHEGGNTIYF. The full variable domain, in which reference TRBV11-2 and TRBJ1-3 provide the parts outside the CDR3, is EAGVAQSPRYKIIEKRQSVAFWCNPISGHATLYWYQQILGQGPKLLIQFQNNGVVDDSQLPKDRFSAERLKGVDSTLKIQPAKLEDSAVYLCASSLEGLTHEGGNTIYFGEGSWLTVV.

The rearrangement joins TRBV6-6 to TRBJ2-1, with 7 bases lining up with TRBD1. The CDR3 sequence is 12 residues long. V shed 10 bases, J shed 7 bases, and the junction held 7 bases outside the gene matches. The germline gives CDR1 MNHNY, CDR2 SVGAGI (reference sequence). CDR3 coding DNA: TGTGCCACCATACAGGGGATTAATGAGCAGTTCTTC. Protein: CATIQGINEQFF.

The CDR3 coding sequence is TGTGCCTGGAGTGTAGCCACCGGGTGGGCCACTGAAGCTTTCTTT. Its translation: CAWSVATGWATEAFF. The chain couples TRBV30 to TRBJ1-1, with D uncertain. Per germline, CDR1 GTSNPN and CDR2 SVGIG (reference sequence). Trimming removed 0 bases at V and 4 bases at J, with 15 bases between. The CDR3 consists of 15 residues.

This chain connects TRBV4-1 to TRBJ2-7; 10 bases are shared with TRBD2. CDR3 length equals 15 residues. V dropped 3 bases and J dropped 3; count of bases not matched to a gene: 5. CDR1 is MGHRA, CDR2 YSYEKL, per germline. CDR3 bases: TGCGCCAGCAGCCAGAAGCGGGGGGGCCTCTACGAGCAGTACTTC. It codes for CASSQKRGGLYEQYF.

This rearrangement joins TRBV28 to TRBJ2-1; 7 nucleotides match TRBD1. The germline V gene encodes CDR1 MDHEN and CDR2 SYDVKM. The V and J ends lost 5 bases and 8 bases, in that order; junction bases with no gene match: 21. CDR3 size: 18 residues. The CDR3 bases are TGTGCCAGCAGTACCGCAGATAAGCAGGGACAGTTTGTGTATGAGCAGTTCTTC. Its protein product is CASSTADKQGQFVYEQFF.

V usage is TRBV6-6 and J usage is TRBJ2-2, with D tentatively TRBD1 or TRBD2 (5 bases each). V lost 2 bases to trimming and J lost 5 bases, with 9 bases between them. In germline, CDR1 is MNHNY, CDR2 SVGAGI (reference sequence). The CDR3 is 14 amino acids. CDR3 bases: TGTGCCAGCAGTTACGGGTGGGGGACCGGGGAGCTGTTTTTT. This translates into CASSYGWGTGELFF.

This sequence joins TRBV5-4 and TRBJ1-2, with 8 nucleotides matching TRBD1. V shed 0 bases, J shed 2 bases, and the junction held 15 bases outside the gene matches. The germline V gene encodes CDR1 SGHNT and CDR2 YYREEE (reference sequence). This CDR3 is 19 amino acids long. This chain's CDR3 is CASSLDQIVAGGMNYGYTF. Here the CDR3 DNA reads TGTGCCAGCAGCTTGGACCAGATCGTGGCAGGGGGCATGAACTATGGCTACACCTTC.

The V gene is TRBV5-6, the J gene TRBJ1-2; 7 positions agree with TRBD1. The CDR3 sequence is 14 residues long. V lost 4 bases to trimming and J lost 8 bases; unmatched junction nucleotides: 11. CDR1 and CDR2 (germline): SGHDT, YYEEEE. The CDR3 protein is CASSPTTGWEGYTF. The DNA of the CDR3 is TGTGCCAGCAGCCCCACGACAGGGTGGGAGGGCTACACCTTC.

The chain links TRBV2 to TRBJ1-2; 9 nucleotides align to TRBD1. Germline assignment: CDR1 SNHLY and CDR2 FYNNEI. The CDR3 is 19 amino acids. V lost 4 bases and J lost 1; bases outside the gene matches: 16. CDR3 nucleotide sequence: TGTGCCAGCAGTGCGATGGACAGGGGTCCCCCCCCACATAACTATGGCTACACCTTC. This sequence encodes CASSAMDRGPPPHNYGYTF.

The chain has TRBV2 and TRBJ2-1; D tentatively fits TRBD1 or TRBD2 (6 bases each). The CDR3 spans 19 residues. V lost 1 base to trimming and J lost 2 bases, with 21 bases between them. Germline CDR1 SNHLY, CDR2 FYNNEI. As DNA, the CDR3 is TGTGCCAGCAGTGAAGTGGGGGCGGTAGCCGGGGGTCCCTACAATGAGCAGTTCTTC. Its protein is CASSEVGAVAGGPYNEQFF.

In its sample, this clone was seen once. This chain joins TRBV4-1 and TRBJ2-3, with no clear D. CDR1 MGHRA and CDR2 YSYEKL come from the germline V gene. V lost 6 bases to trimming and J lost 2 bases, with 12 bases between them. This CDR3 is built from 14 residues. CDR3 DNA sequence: TGCGCCAGCAGTCTAGACTTATACACAGATACGCAGTATTTT. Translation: CASSLDLYTDTQYF.

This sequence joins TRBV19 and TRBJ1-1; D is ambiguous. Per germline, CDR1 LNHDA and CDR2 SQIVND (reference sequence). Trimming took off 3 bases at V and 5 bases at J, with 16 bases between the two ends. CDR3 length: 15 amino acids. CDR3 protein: CASSIGRTWGTEAFF. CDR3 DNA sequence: TGTGCCAGTAGTATCGGGCGGACTTGGGGAACTGAAGCTTTCTTT.

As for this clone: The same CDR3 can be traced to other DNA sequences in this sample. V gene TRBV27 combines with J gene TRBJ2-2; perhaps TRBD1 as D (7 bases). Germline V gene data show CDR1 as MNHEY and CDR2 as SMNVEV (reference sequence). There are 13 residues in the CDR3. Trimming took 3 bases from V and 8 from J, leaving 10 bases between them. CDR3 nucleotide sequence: TGTGCCAGCAGTTTGGAGGGGGCGGGGGAGCTGTTTTTT. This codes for CASSLEGAGELFF.

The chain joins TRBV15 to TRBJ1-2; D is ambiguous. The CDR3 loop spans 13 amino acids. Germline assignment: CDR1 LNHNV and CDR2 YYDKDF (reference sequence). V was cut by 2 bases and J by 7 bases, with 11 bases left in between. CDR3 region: CATSRNIFGGYTF. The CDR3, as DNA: TGTGCCACCAGCAGAAACATCTTTGGTGGCTACACCTTC.